This TCR beta chain emerged from a study of cytomegalovirus exposure and HLA in healthy donors. Study findings and constraints: For TCR beta chains, V- and J-gene trimming was later linked to a missense DCLRE1C variant. Through in vitro validation, three CMV-associated chains were shown to be specific for CMV antigens. A later look showed TCR association rates differing by HLA locus, highest for DRB1 and lowest for HLA-C. TCR beta sequences numbering around 15,000 were associated with HLA alleles at 0.05 false discovery rate in a later analysis.

The primer mix had 60 Vbeta and 13 Jbeta primers. Repertoires were generated with immunoSEQ multiplex PCR, while TCRdb's copy carries only in-frame clones and drops some. The sample carries about 150,000 clones, around four fifths recorded once. Comment on this clone: Antigen: not known.

The receptor comes from a woman aged 45-60 years in good health and CMV-seropositive. The sample taken for sequencing was PBMCs.

CDR3 nucleotides: TGTGCCAGCAGCGAGGGAGGGTTGGGGAATCAGCCCCAGCATTTT. It is translated as CASSEGGLGNQPQHF. The chain has TRBV9 and TRBJ1-5, with D unresolved. Germline assignment: CDR1 SGDLS and CDR2 YYNGEE. Trimming pared 3 bases from V and 4 bases from J, leaving 14 bases between. This CDR3 spans 15 amino acids. The complete variable domain, with remaining parts taken from reference TRBV9 and TRBJ1-5, reads DSGVTQTPKHLITATGQRVTLRCSPRSGDLSVYWYQQSLDQGLQFLIQYYNGEERAKGNILERFSAQQFPDLHSELNLSSLELGDSALYFCASSEGGLGNQPQHFGDGTRLSIL.